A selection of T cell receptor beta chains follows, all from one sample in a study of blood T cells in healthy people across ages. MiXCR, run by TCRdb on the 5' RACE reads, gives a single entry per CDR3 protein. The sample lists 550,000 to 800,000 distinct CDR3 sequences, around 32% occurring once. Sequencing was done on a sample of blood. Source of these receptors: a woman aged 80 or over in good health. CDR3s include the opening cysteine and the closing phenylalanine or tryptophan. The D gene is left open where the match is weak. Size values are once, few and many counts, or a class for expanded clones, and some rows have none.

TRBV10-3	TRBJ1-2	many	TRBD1	TGTGCCATCAGTAGGACAGGGAACTATGGCTACACCTTC	CAISRTGNYGYTF
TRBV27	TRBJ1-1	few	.	TGTGCCAGCAGTTTCCTCGGGAGGACTATGAACACTGAAGCTTTCTTT	CASSFLGRTMNTEAFF
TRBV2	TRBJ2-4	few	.	TGTGCCAGCAGGGCCCTCCCTCAGGCGAACATTCAGTACTTC	CASRALPQANIQYF
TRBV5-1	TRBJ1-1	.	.	TGCGCCAGCAGCTTGGGGAGGGACGCTGAAGCTTTCTTT	CASSLGRDAEAFF
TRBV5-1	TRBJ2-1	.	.	TGCGCCAGCAGCCCCCGGGACACCTATTACAATGAGCAGTTCTTC	CASSPRDTYYNEQFF
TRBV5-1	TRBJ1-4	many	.	TGCGCCAGCAGCTTGGGGAACCCGGGGGTTAATGAAAAACTGTTTTTT	CASSLGNPGVNEKLFF
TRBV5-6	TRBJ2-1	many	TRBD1	TGTGCCAGCAGTTTCAAATCGACAGGGGTAAATGAGCAGTTCTTC	CASSFKSTGVNEQFF
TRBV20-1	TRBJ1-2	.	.	TGCAGTGCCCGGCGCGTAGTCGGGGAGCATGGCTACACCTTC	CSARRVVGEHGYTF
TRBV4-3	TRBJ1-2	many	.	TGCGCCAGCAGCCAAGAACAGAGAGATAACTATGGCTACACCTTC	CASSQEQRDNYGYTF
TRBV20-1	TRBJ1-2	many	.	TGCAGTGCTAGAGCGAGGGTTGGCTACACCTTC	CSARARVGYTF
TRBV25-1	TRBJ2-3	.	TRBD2	TGTGCCAGCGGGCCACTAGCGGGAGGTACAGATACGCAGTATTTT	CASGPLAGGTDTQYF